This T cell receptor (beta chain) was profiled in a study of T cells in localized non-small cell lung cancer. Study outcomes and limitations: It was uninvolved adjacent lung that showed the highest T cell clonality, exceeding tumor.

CDR1 and CDR2 (germline): LNHDA, SQIVND (reference sequence). This CDR3 comprises 14 residues. V was shortened by 5 bases and J by 8 bases, with 16 bases between the two germline ends. Data came from immunoSEQ multiplex PCR; TCRdb stores just in-frame clones and leaves some out. The sample contains 32,000 or so clones, 90% of which appear only once. To note about this clone: Its antigen remains unidentified.

The source material was peripheral blood, sampled before any cancer treatment. The chain carries TRBV19 and TRBJ1-5; unclear D gene. The sequence was collected from a man aged 35 to 70 with stage I lung adenocarcinoma. CDR3: CASSLDGMVKPQHF. The CDR3 DNA sequence: TGTGCCAGTAGTTTGGACGGGATGGTGAAGCCCCAGCATTTT. Supplemented by reference TRBV19 and TRBJ1-5, the full variable domain reads DGGITQSPKYLFRKEGQNVTLSCEQNLNHDAMYWYRQDPGQGLRLIYYSQIVNDFQKGDIAEGYSVSREKKESFPLTVTSAQKNPTAFYLCASSLDGMVKPQHFGDGTRLSIL.